Following are 3 T cell receptor beta chains from one sample sequenced in a study of blood T cell repertoires in COVID-19. Assay used: immunoSEQ multiplex PCR; TCRdb lists only in-frame clones, some missing. The sample has approximately 150,000 clones, approximately 85% seen once. Sequenced input: peripheral blood. The receptors originated from a man between 65 and 79 years old with acute or convalescent COVID-19.

The genes are TRBV19 and TRBJ1-5; D remains ambiguous. The CDR3 runs to 15 residues. Germline lookup yields CDR1 LNHDA and CDR2 SQIVND (reference sequence). Trimming removed 3 bases at V and 7 bases at J, with 16 bases between. In nucleotides, the CDR3 is TGTGCCAGTAGTATCCCGGTTACCACCCACCAGCCCCAGCATTTT. It encodes CASSIPVTTHQPQHF.

As DNA, the CDR3 is TGTGCCAGCAGTGAAGGGGCTCCGGGACTTAACTATGGCTACACCTTC. The encoded protein is CASSEGAPGLNYGYTF. The V call is TRBV6-1, the J call TRBJ1-2; the D gene is possibly TRBD1 (5 bases). The CDR3 loop spans 16 amino acids. The V gene's germline CDR1 is MNHNS and CDR2 SASEGT. V lost 1 base to trimming and J lost 1 base, with 13 bases between them.

The gene calls are TRBV18 and TRBJ1-6; 8 nucleotides match TRBD1. V shed 4 bases, J shed 10 bases, and the junction held 9 bases outside the gene matches. The CDR3 has 15 amino acids. Germline values: CDR1 KGHSH, CDR2 LQKENI. In DNA form, the CDR3 reads TGTGCCAGCTCACGCCGAAGAGACAGGGGATCACCCCTCCACTTT. The encoded protein is CASSRRRDRGSPLHF.